This T cell receptor (beta chain) came from a study of T cell responses to AZD1222 COVID-19 vaccine. Study outcomes and limitations: Donors skewed white British and female; clonal diversity was possibly underestimated. An increase in Spike-specific TCR breadth and depth was observed after two AZD1222 doses. Repertoire collection took place solely once the T cell response had peaked.

In the case of this clone: Its antigen is unknown.

Clones were sequenced by immunoSEQ multiplex PCR, and TCRdb holds only the in-frame ones, with some missing. The sample contains some 180,000 clones, around 92% of which appear only once. Germline V gene data show CDR1 as SGHDT and CDR2 as YYEEEE. V lost 3 bases and J lost 1, with 10 bases in between. CDR3 length: 14 residues. The sequences come from peripheral blood, collected on day 0 of AZD1222 vaccination. The chain combines TRBV5-6 with TRBJ1-1, with D unclear. The clonotype originates from an adult in good health. The CDR3 sequence: CASSSTGPNTEAFF. CDR3 nucleotides: TGTGCCAGCAGCTCCACTGGACCGAACACTGAAGCTTTCTTT. The variable domain in full, with the rest retrieved from reference TRBV5-6 and TRBJ1-1, is DAGVTQSPTHLIKTRGQQVTLRCSPKSGHDTVSWYQQALGQGPQFIFQYYEEEERQRGNFPDRFSGHQFPNYSSELNVNALLLGDSALYLCASSSTGPNTEAFFGQGTRLTVV.